This T cell receptor beta chain was captured in a study of human T cells and chemical hapten exposure. Findings and limits, study-wide: A positive correlation with patch test score was found for PT1 expanded TCR counts.

Regarding time point: patch test 2, 6 weeks after DPC sensitization. Treatment indicated: therapeutic diphenylcyclopropenone sensitization with weekly scalp DPC. V shed 3 bases, J shed 4 bases, and the junction held 3 bases outside the gene matches. Germline CDR1 and CDR2: SQVTM and ANQGSEA. The CDR3 length is 13 residues. The table lists this clonotype with a few counts. Its specificity is unknown. Individual cDNA molecules in this library carried unique molecular identifiers. As handled by the study authors: Across samples, TCR counts had a median of approximately 100,000 and ranged from about 23,224 to 700,000. A single record per CDR3 protein comes from TCRdb applying MiXCR to the RACE reads. Clone size and V and J calls follow TCRdb, not the original study. Seen here are approximately 350,000 distinct CDR3 sequences, about 6% observed once, and the top ten hold 5% to 6%.

Sequences were derived from whole blood, sampled in connection with sensitization to the hapten diphenylcyclopropenone (DPC). This sequence was found in a woman younger than 35 with alopecia areata. Some clones in this sample may be carry-over from other donors' samples. This chain connects TRBV29-1 to TRBJ1-3, with 7 bases matching TRBD1. The CDR3 DNA sequence: TGCAGCGTTGATTTGGGACAGGGAAACACCATATATTTT. This encodes CSVDLGQGNTIYF.